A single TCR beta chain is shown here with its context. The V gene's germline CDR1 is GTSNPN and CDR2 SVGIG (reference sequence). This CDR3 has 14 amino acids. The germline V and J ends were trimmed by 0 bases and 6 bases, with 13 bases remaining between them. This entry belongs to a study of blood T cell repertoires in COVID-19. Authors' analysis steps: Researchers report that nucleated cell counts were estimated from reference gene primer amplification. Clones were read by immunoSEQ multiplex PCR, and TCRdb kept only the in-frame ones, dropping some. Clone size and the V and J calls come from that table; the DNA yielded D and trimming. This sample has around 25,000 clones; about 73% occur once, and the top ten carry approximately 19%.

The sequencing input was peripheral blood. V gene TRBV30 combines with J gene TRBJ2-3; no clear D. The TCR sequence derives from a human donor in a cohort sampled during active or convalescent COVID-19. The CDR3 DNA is TGTGCCTGGAGTGTGAGATCACCACCGGATACGCAGTATTTT. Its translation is CAWSVRSPPDTQYF.